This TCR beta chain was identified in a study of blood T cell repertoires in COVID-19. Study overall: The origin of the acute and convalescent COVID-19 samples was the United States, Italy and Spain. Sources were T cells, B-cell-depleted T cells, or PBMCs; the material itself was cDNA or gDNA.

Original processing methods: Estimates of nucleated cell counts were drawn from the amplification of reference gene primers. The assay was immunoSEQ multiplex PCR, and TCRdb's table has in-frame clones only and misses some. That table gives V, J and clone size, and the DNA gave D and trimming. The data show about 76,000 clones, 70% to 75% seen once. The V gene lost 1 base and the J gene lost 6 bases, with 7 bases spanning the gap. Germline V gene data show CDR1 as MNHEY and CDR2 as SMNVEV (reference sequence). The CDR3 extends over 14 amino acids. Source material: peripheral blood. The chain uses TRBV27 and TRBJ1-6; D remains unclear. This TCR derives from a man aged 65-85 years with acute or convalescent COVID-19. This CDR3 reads CASSLLEANSPLHF. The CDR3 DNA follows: TGTGCCAGCAGTTTATTGGAGGCTAATTCACCCCTCCACTTT.